Sequencing of this T cell receptor beta chain was carried out in a study of regulatory T cells in long-lasting Graves disease. Ten or more counts support this clonotype. Germline V gives CDR1 LGHDT, CDR2 YNNKEL (reference sequence). Trimming removed 0 bases from V and 7 bases from J, with 9 bases in between. The CDR3 extends over 14 amino acids. In building TCR beta libraries, iRepertoire HTBI primers were used together with Arm-PCR of CDR3 regions. TCRdb re-called the multiplex PCR reads through MiXCR, storing one row per CDR3 protein. The table lists 500,000 or so distinct CDR3 sequences, about 16% of them singletons, with around 25% in the top ten. Stated time point: newly diagnosed GD, antithyroid drugs for less than 3 months. Extracted PBMC RNA gave rise to the TCR library. The same data also contributed to another study, on T cells in Graves' hyperthyroidism and ophthalmopathy.

The V gene is TRBV3-1, the J gene TRBJ2-2; D gene unclear. The TCR was taken from a woman aged 35-65 years with Graves disease. The sequencing here drew on peripheral blood mononuclear cells (PBMCs), taken at new diagnosis, from a patient treated with antithyroid drugs. The chain's CDR3 is CASSQERMFGELFF. The CDR3 nucleotides read TGTGCCAGCAGCCAAGAACGTATGTTCGGGGAGCTGTTTTTT.